Below, 7 T cell receptor beta chains from the same sample are listed, as sequenced in a study of lymphopenia after photon versus proton radiotherapy. Assay used: immunoSEQ multiplex PCR; TCRdb lists only in-frame clones, some missing. The sample has some 45,000 clones, under 85% seen once; the top ten hold 20% to 25%. The sample in question was peripheral blood, obtained from a patient treated with proton-based radiotherapy. The origin of the receptors is a woman in her sixties or seventies with pancreatic cancer.

CDR3 sequence reads: CASSIAGAGYEQYF. The DNA of the CDR3 is TGTGCCAGTAGTATAGCGGGAGCAGGGTACGAGCAGTACTTC. The V and J genes are TRBV19 and TRBJ2-7, with D perhaps TRBD2 (6 bases). The CDR3 covers 14 residues. Germline V gene data show CDR1 as LNHDA and CDR2 as SQIVND (reference sequence). Trimming removed 1 base from V and 4 bases from J, with 11 bases in between.

V usage is TRBV5-6 and J usage is TRBJ2-7, with D unresolved. Germline V gives CDR1 SGHDT, CDR2 YYEEEE. CDR3 length: 14 residues. Trimming left V 4 bases short and J 3 bases short, with 14 bases between. DNA of the CDR3: TGTGCCAGCAGCCCTTTAGACACGTTCTACGAGCAGTACTTC. Amino acids: CASSPLDTFYEQYF.

The V and J genes are TRBV5-1 and TRBJ2-7; TRBD1 is a possible D gene (6 bases). Germline-derived CDR1 and CDR2 are SGHRS and YFSETQ. This CDR3 contains 12 residues. V lost 4 bases to trimming and J lost 5 bases, with 10 bases between them. The CDR3, as DNA: TGCGCCAGCAGCAGACAGGAAGACGAGCAGTACTTC. Translated, it gives CASSRQEDEQYF.

This clone counts as medium-sized (0.01 to 0.1%). This rearrangement joins TRBV4-1 to TRBJ1-5; 9 bases fit TRBD1. In germline, CDR1 is MGHRA, CDR2 YSYEKL. The length of the CDR3 is 15 residues. With 0 bases clipped from V and 5 bases from J, the junction kept 2 bases outside the gene matches. CDR3 loop: CASSQEQGAYQPQHF. The CDR3 DNA reads TGCGCCAGCAGCCAAGAACAGGGGGCCTATCAGCCCCAGCATTTT.

This clone appeared once. V is TRBV28 and J is TRBJ1-2; a possible D gene is TRBD1 (5 bases). Trimming removed 2 bases at V and 3 bases at J, with 13 bases between. CDR3 length: 15 residues. The germline V gene encodes CDR1 MDHEN and CDR2 SYDVKM. Here the CDR3 reads CASSLAGTVHYGYTF. The CDR3, as DNA: TGTGCCAGCAGTTTAGCAGGGACGGTACACTATGGCTACACCTTC.

The V and J genes are TRBV29-1 and TRBJ2-2, with 13 bases aligning to TRBD2. Trimming removed 7 bases from V and 5 bases from J; junction bases left unmatched: 16. The germline V gene encodes CDR1 SQVTM and CDR2 ANQGSEA. The CDR3 runs to 18 residues. This CDR3 reads CSARTSGSLSSGTGELFF. The CDR3 region has the DNA TGCAGCGCTCGGACTAGCGGGAGTCTGTCATCTGGTACCGGGGAGCTGTTTTTT.

There are a few counts of this clone. The J gene is TRBJ1-2, the V gene TRBV27; D is uncertain. Germline values: CDR1 MNHEY, CDR2 SMNVEV (reference sequence). The CDR3 length is 13 residues. V lost 0 bases, J lost 4 bases, and 6 bases lay in between. The CDR3 sequence is CASSLSGGYGYTF. DNA of the CDR3: TGTGCCAGCAGTTTATCGGGTGGCTATGGCTACACCTTC.